This entry lists 26 T cell receptor beta chains sequenced from one sample in a study of blood T cells in healthy people across ages. A second about 6 to 12 cycle PCR used barcoded and J-beta primers. TCRdb redid the calling of the 5' RACE reads with MiXCR, one entry per CDR3 protein. The sample includes 2 million or so distinct CDR3 sequences, around half of them seen just once. The sequencing input was blood. The source is a woman aged 40 to 50 in good health.

The J gene is TRBJ2-3, the V gene TRBV14, with TRBD1 as a possible D gene (6 bases). Trimming cost V 1 base and J 0 bases, with 11 bases left between them. CDR1 SGHDN and CDR2 FVKESK come from the germline V gene. The CDR3 length is 16 residues. CDR3 amino acids: CASSQAGQLSTDTQYF. CDR3 bases: TGTGCCAGCAGCCAAGCAGGACAGCTCAGCACAGATACGCAGTATTTT.

The chain is built from TRBV6-2 or TRBV6-3 and TRBJ2-3; 13 bases agree with TRBD2. This CDR3 comprises 15 residues. Germline V gene lookup returns CDR1 MNHEY and CDR2 SVGEGT. V was pared by 2 bases and J by 6 bases, with 2 bases of the junction left unmatched. In DNA, the CDR3 is TGTGCCAGCAGTTACGAGGGACTAGCGGGGGATACGCAGTATTTT. This translates into CASSYEGLAGDTQYF.

The chain is built from TRBV28 and TRBJ1-4; 9 bases map to TRBD1. The V gene's germline CDR1 is MDHEN and CDR2 SYDVKM. V lost 5 bases to trimming and J lost 8 bases; unmatched junction nucleotides: 9. The CDR3 is 15 residues long. In DNA form, the CDR3 reads TGTGCCAGCAGTCTACCGGGACAGGGTCTCGAAAAACTGTTTTTT. It encodes CASSLPGQGLEKLFF.

V and J are TRBV27 and TRBJ1-1; TRBD1 matches 10 bases. J lost 6 bases, V lost 6 bases, and 4 bases had no gene match. Germline V CDR1 and CDR2: MNHEY, SMNVEV (reference sequence). This CDR3 region has 13 residues. Here the CDR3 DNA reads TGTGCCAGCAGACGACAGGGGGCGGCTGAAGCTTTCTTT. This translates into CASRRQGAAEAFF.

This clonotype was counted many times. This chain connects TRBV11-2 to TRBJ2-1, with TRBD1 as a possible D gene (5 bases). Trimming removed 1 base from V and 7 bases from J, with 8 bases in between. CDR3 size: 13 residues. From germline, CDR1 is SGHAT and CDR2 FQNNGV. The CDR3 coding sequence is TGTGCCAGCAGCTTAGGGGGCCTTAATGAGCAGTTCTTC. It is translated as CASSLGGLNEQFF. Variable domain in full (rest from reference TRBV11-2 and TRBJ2-1): EAGVAQSPRYKIIEKRQSVAFWCNPISGHATLYWYQQILGQGPKLLIQFQNNGVVDDSQLPKDRFSAERLKGVDSTLKIQPAKLEDSAVYLCASSLGGLNEQFFGPGTRLTVL.

The CDR3 loop reads CASSPLAGGLSYNEQFF. DNA of the CDR3: TGTGCCAGCAGCCCACTAGCGGGGGGCCTCTCCTACAATGAGCAGTTCTTC. The genes are TRBV13 and TRBJ2-1; the match to TRBD2 covers 12 bases. After removal of 5 bases from V and 0 bases from J, the junction contained 5 bases not matched to a gene. CDR1 and CDR2 (germline): PRHDT, FYEKMQ (reference sequence). This CDR3 contains 17 residues.

This clonotype was observed a handful of times. CDR3 bases: TGTGCCAGCAGACCACAGGGAATGTATGGCTACACCTTC. This translates into CASRPQGMYGYTF. The chain employs TRBV12-3 or TRBV12-4 and TRBJ1-2, with D possibly being TRBD1 (6 bases). V was shortened by 6 bases and J by 5 bases, with 13 bases between the two germline ends. This CDR3 is built from 13 residues.

Of note for this clonotype: A much larger clonotype is one base distant, so this may be a read error. This chain connects TRBV2 to TRBJ2-4; the D is unclear. TRBJ2-7 matches the DNA end more closely, so the J call is doubtful. CDR3 length equals 12 residues. The germline gives CDR1 SNHLY, CDR2 FYNNEI. The CDR3 reads CASSERDYEQYF. The DNA for the CDR3 is TGTGCCAGCAGTGAAAGGGACTACGAGCAGTACTTC.

This clonotype was observed a handful of times. The chain combines TRBV7-2 with TRBJ2-1, with D uncertain. V was pared by 5 bases and J by 15 bases, with 23 bases between. CDR1 SGHTA and CDR2 FQGNSA come from the germline V gene. This CDR3 contains 14 residues. The CDR3 protein is CASSPDNLPVLWFF. The CDR3 DNA follows: TGTGCCAGCAGCCCTGACAACCTTCCGGTCCTGTGGTTCTTC.

This chain connects TRBV11-2 to TRBJ2-3, with TRBD1 matching over 11 bases. The CDR3 contains 16 residues. V lost 5 bases, J lost 4 bases, and 8 bases stayed unmatched. Looked up from germline, CDR1 is SGHAT and CDR2 is FQNNGV. The CDR3 is CASSGFGQGAADTQYF. Written as DNA, the CDR3 is TGTGCCAGCAGCGGATTCGGACAGGGGGCGGCAGATACGCAGTATTTT. Complete variable domain (other parts from reference TRBV11-2 and TRBJ2-3): EAGVAQSPRYKIIEKRQSVAFWCNPISGHATLYWYQQILGQGPKLLIQFQNNGVVDDSQLPKDRFSAERLKGVDSTLKIQPAKLEDSAVYLCASSGFGQGAADTQYFGPGTRLTVL.

The chain employs TRBV29-1 and TRBJ2-1, with D tentatively TRBD1 (6 bases). The CDR3 is made up of 15 amino acids. V was cut by 7 bases and J by 0 bases, with 16 bases left in between. Looked up from germline, CDR1 is SQVTM and CDR2 is ANQGSEA. DNA for the CDR3: TGCAGCGGACAGGTTTCCAGGAGCTCCTACAATGAGCAGTTCTTC. Protein product: CSGQVSRSSYNEQFF.

The rearrangement joins TRBV20-1 to TRBJ2-3; possible D gene TRBD1, 6 bases. Trimming removed 4 bases at V and 4 bases at J, with 6 bases between. The length of the CDR3 is 11 residues. Germline values: CDR1 DFQATT, CDR2 SNEGSKA (reference sequence). The CDR3 here is CSANRADTQYF. CDR3 coding DNA: TGCAGTGCTAACAGGGCAGATACGCAGTATTTT.

The V gene is TRBV6-5, the J gene TRBJ2-3; a possible D gene is TRBD2 (5 bases). The V end lost 4 bases, the J end lost 8 bases, and 16 bases lay between the germline ends. The CDR3 has 14 amino acids. Germline values: CDR1 MNHEY, CDR2 SVGAGI. The CDR3 is CASSLDERRGTQYF. CDR3 in DNA: TGTGCCAGCAGTTTAGACGAGCGCCGGGGTACGCAGTATTTT.

V is TRBV28 and J is TRBJ2-3; TRBD2 aligns across 13 bases. This CDR3 comprises 14 residues. Germline V gives CDR1 MDHEN, CDR2 SYDVKM. J gave up 7 bases and V 6 bases, and 4 bases lay outside the gene matches. CDR3 residues: CASRTSGGGNTQYF. CDR3 bases: TGTGCCAGCAGAACTAGCGGGGGGGGTAATACGCAGTATTTT.

V gene TRBV7-2 combines with J gene TRBJ2-3; possible D gene TRBD1, 6 bases. Deletions cut 4 bases from V and 3 bases from J, with 14 bases between. Germline CDR1 SGHTA, CDR2 FQGNSA. CDR3 size: 15 residues. The CDR3 loop reads CASSSQGGWTDTQYF. DNA of the CDR3: TGTGCCAGCAGCTCCCAAGGGGGTTGGACAGATACGCAGTATTTT.

The chain links TRBV7-2 to TRBJ2-1, with 13 bases that match TRBD2. The CDR3 has 18 residues. Germline CDR1 and CDR2: SGHTA and FQGNSA. After removal of 1 base from V and 5 bases from J, the junction contained 8 bases not matched to a gene. The CDR3 region has the DNA TGTGCCAGCAGCTTAGGACTAGCGGGGGGATTACTGAACAATGAGCAGTTCTTC. This gives the protein CASSLGLAGGLLNNEQFF.

The chain employs TRBV27 and TRBJ2-6; D not certain. CDR1 is MNHEY, CDR2 SMNVEV, per germline (reference sequence). V was shortened by 5 bases and J by 0 bases, with 11 bases between the two germline ends. The CDR3 is 16 amino acids. The CDR3 loop reads CASSVGFSSGANVLTF. Written as DNA, the CDR3 is TGTGCCAGCAGTGTGGGTTTTAGCTCTGGGGCCAACGTCCTGACTTTC. Full variable domain (rest looked up from reference TRBV27 and TRBJ2-6): EAQVTQNPRYLITVTGKKLTVTCSQNMNHEYMSWYRQDPGLGLRQIYYSMNVEVTDKGDVPEGYKVSRKEKRNFPLILESPSPNQTSLYFCASSVGFSSGANVLTFGAGSRLTVL.

In this sample, this clonotype turned up a few times. CDR3 in DNA: TGTGCCAGCAGTTACCCTACCGGGGGGACCCAGTACTTC. This codes for CASSYPTGGTQYF. This rearrangement joins TRBV6-2 or TRBV6-3 to TRBJ2-5; possible D gene TRBD2, 6 bases. The germline V and J ends were trimmed by 2 bases and 7 bases, with 11 bases remaining between them. Per the germline V gene, CDR1 is MNHEY and CDR2 is SVGEGT. The CDR3 has 13 residues.

This clonotype was observed once. The rearrangement links TRBV10-3 to TRBJ2-1; the match to TRBD2 covers 11 bases. V shed 10 bases and J 4 bases; nucleotides not matched to a gene: 9. Germline-derived CDR1 and CDR2 are ENHRY and SYGVKD. The CDR3 extends over 15 amino acids. The CDR3 region has the DNA TGTGCCACCAGAGCTAGCGGGGGGAGATACAATGAGCAGTTCTTC. This encodes CATRASGGRYNEQFF.

This clonotype was seen a handful of times. The chain links TRBV6-1 to TRBJ2-7, with 9 bases that match TRBD1. The CDR3 spans 15 residues. The germline V gene encodes CDR1 MNHNS and CDR2 SASEGT. V gave up 0 bases and J gave up 3 bases; unmatched junction bases: 3. CDR3 sequence: CASSEAGTGFYEQYF. Written as DNA, the CDR3 is TGTGCCAGCAGTGAAGCCGGGACAGGGTTCTACGAGCAGTACTTC.

V gene TRBV5-1 combines with J gene TRBJ2-4, with D unresolved. The J call is doubtful: the DNA matches TRBJ2-7 better. Per germline, CDR1 SGHRS and CDR2 YFSETQ. The CDR3 is 12 amino acids. CDR3 DNA sequence: TGCGCCAGCAGGGAGACGAGATACGAGCAGTACTTC. Amino acid sequence: CASRETRYEQYF.

This clonotype was counted only a few times. The rearrangement joins TRBV29-1 to TRBJ2-7; TRBD1 matches at 9 bases. V lost 5 bases, J lost 3 bases, and 11 bases stayed unmatched. Germline lookup yields CDR1 SQVTM and CDR2 ANQGSEA. This CDR3 contains 15 residues. The CDR3 is CSVIPGQGGHYEQYF. The CDR3 DNA sequence: TGCAGCGTTATCCCGGGACAGGGCGGGCACTACGAGCAGTACTTC.

The chain uses TRBV4-2 and TRBJ2-6; 9 nucleotides line up with TRBD1. Germline-derived CDR1 and CDR2 are LGHNA and YNFKEQ. CDR3 length: 19 amino acids. V was clipped by 0 bases and J by 0 bases; unmatched bases: 6. The DNA for the CDR3 is TGTGCCAGCAGCCAAGACCCACCGGGACAGGGCTCTGGGGCCAACGTCCTGACTTTC. Its translation: CASSQDPPGQGSGANVLTF.

J is TRBJ2-6 and V is TRBV6-1, with 9 positions matching TRBD1. The V gene end was trimmed by 6 bases and the J gene end by 2 bases; junction bases not matched to a gene: 11. Germline V lookup: CDR1 MNHNS, CDR2 SASEGT. This CDR3 is 18 amino acids long. The CDR3 DNA follows: TGTGCCAGCAGAGAAATACAGGGGGCAGGTACTGGGGCCAACGTCCTGACTTTC. Translated, it gives CASREIQGAGTGANVLTF.

The sample holds a few counts of this clonotype. The chain combines TRBV6-6 with TRBJ2-3; perhaps TRBD2 as D (6 bases). Trimming took off 8 bases at V and 0 bases at J, with 12 bases between the two ends. Germline V gene lookup returns CDR1 MNHNY and CDR2 SVGAGI (reference sequence). This CDR3 is built from 14 residues. DNA for the CDR3: TGTGCCAGCTTAGCGGAACCTAGCACAGATACGCAGTATTTT. It translates to CASLAEPSTDTQYF.

The chain combines TRBV12-5 with TRBJ2-1; D unresolved. The CDR3 spans 14 residues. Germline lookup yields CDR1 LGHNT and CDR2 FRNRAP. Trimming took 6 bases from V and 7 from J, leaving 16 bases between them. The CDR3 nucleotides are TGTGCTAGTGGCAAAGGCGGCTCTATAAATGAGCAGTTCTTC. Amino acid sequence: CASGKGGSINEQFF.